This entry lists 10 T cell receptor beta chains sequenced from one sample in a study of T cell responses to AZD1222 COVID-19 vaccine. Sequenced by immunoSEQ multiplex PCR; TCRdb stores in-frame clones only, minus some. The sample carries 130,000 or so clones, around 84% recorded once. Here the sequenced sample was peripheral blood, taken on day 0 of AZD1222 vaccination. These receptors all stem from an adult in good health.

This sequence joins TRBV28 and TRBJ1-3; D possibly corresponds to TRBD1 (5 bases). CDR1 and CDR2 from the germline V gene are MDHEN and SYDVKM. This CDR3 contains 14 residues. V was clipped by 6 bases and J by 4 bases, with 13 bases between them. This chain's CDR3 is CASRAGGGGNTIYF. Here the CDR3 DNA reads TGTGCCAGCAGAGCCGGGGGGGGAGGAAACACCATATATTTT.

This chain joins TRBV6-5 and TRBJ1-3; maybe TRBD1 (6 bases). CDR1 MNHEY and CDR2 SVGAGI come from the germline V gene. Trimming cost V 2 bases and J 0 bases, with 11 bases left between them. The CDR3 is made up of 16 amino acids. CDR3 nucleotides: TGTGCCAGCAGTTACACAGGGCGTAGCTCTGGAAACACCATATATTTT. Its translation is CASSYTGRSSGNTIYF.

This sequence joins TRBV5-1 and TRBJ1-5; TRBD1 is a possible D gene (6 bases). The germline V gene encodes CDR1 SGHRS and CDR2 YFSETQ. The CDR3 has 14 residues. Trimming shortened V by 4 bases and J by 9 bases, and 17 bases separated the two germline ends. The DNA for the CDR3 is TGCGCCAGCAGCATGGGGGCTCCCCTGGGGCCCCAGCATTTT. Its translation is CASSMGAPLGPQHF. Together with reference TRBV5-1 and TRBJ1-5, the CDR3 gives the full variable domain: KAGVTQTPRYLIKTRGQQVTLSCSPISGHRSVSWYQQTPGQGLQFLFEYFSETQRNKGNFPGRFSGRQFSNSRSEMNVSTLELGDSALYLCASSMGAPLGPQHFGDGTRLSIL.

The chain has TRBV7-2 and TRBJ1-2, with unresolved D. Germline V gives CDR1 SGHTA, CDR2 FQGNSA. The length of the CDR3 is 16 residues. Trimming removed 3 bases from V and 6 bases from J, with 20 bases in between. Written as DNA, the CDR3 is TGTGCCAGCAGCTTTCGGACGGCGGTCCCTCATGATGGCTACACCTTC. It specifies CASSFRTAVPHDGYTF.

V usage is TRBV14 and J usage is TRBJ2-1; D is ambiguous. Trimming took 1 base from V and 0 from J, leaving 7 bases between them. There are 15 residues in the CDR3. Germline V gene lookup returns CDR1 SGHDN and CDR2 FVKESK. CDR3: CASSQGPLSYNEQFF. The CDR3 bases are TGTGCCAGCAGCCAAGGGCCACTCTCCTACAATGAGCAGTTCTTC.

V usage is TRBV20-1 and J usage is TRBJ2-7; unclear D gene. Trimming took off 3 bases at V and 12 bases at J, with 15 bases between the two ends. The CDR3 spans 11 residues. Germline CDR1 is DFQATT and CDR2 is SNEGSKA (reference sequence). The CDR3 sequence: CSARGDSSSYF. The CDR3 DNA sequence: TGCAGTGCTAGGGGTGACTCATCGTCGTACTTC.

This clone was found once. The chain employs TRBV18 and TRBJ2-3; D not certain. Trimming shortened V by 3 bases and J by 9 bases, and 16 bases separated the two germline ends. Germline V CDR1 and CDR2: KGHSH, LQKENI. The CDR3 loop spans 14 amino acids. The DNA for the CDR3 is TGTGCCAGCTCACCGGATACGAACGACGGGACGCAGTATTTT. Translated, it gives CASSPDTNDGTQYF.

J is TRBJ2-1 and V is TRBV30; no clear D gene. The V gene's germline CDR1 is GTSNPN and CDR2 SVGIG (reference sequence). The CDR3 extends over 12 amino acids. V shed 2 bases and J shed 8 bases, with 10 bases lying between them. In DNA, the CDR3 is TGTGCCTGGAGTAATCATGGGGATGAGCAGTTCTTC. This encodes CAWSNHGDEQFF. The variable domain in full, with the rest retrieved from reference TRBV30 and TRBJ2-1, is SQTIHQWPATLVQPVGSPLSLECTVEGTSNPNLYWYRQAAGRGLQLLFYSVGIGQISSEVPQNLSASRPQDRQFILSSKKLLLSDSGFYLCAWSNHGDEQFFGPGTRLTVL.

This clone was found once. This chain joins TRBV28 and TRBJ2-2; no clear D. Trimming cost V 5 bases and J 4 bases, with 8 bases left between them. The CDR3 is made up of 13 amino acids. CDR1 MDHEN and CDR2 SYDVKM come from the germline V gene. CDR3 in amino acids: CASSHRATGELFF. The CDR3 nucleotides read TGTGCCAGCAGTCATAGAGCCACCGGGGAGCTGTTTTTT. The variable domain in full, with the rest retrieved from reference TRBV28 and TRBJ2-2, is DVKVTQSSRYLVKRTGEKVFLECVQDMDHENMFWYRQDPGLGLRLIYFSYDVKMKEKGDIPEGYSVSREKKERFSLILESASTNQTSMYLCASSHRATGELFFGEGSRLTVL.

The chain uses TRBV28 and TRBJ1-2, with TRBD1 matching 9 bases. Trimming cost V 2 bases and J 6 bases; bases outside gene matches: 7. The CDR3 has 15 residues. Germline CDR1 is MDHEN and CDR2 is SYDVKM. CDR3: CASSLLAGQGDGYTF. The CDR3 nucleotides are TGTGCCAGCAGTTTACTTGCGGGACAGGGCGATGGCTACACCTTC.